The T cell receptor (beta chain) described here comes from a study of T cell responses to AZD1222 COVID-19 vaccine (dated by TCRdb to the early 2020s). The study in broad terms: AZD1222 recipients given second doses at about 4 weeks or at about 12 weeks were pooled, since spike-specific TCR depth and breadth were not found to differ between the two schedules. A total of just over 230 trial participants underwent TCR sequencing, of whom about 200 had received two doses of AZD1222 and roughly 26 had received two doses of the MenACWY control vaccine. Trial participants were enrolled by age into subgroups of 18-55, 56-69 and 70-plus years, and 148, 28 and 57 TCR-sequenced participants, respectively, were included in these subgroups.

Note on this clone: Its specific antigen is unknown. Base qualities are not provided; no much larger clone lies one nucleotide away.

Overall results and qualifications from the work: Epitopes outside the regions mutated in the B.1.351 and B.1.1.7 variants were reportedly recognized by nearly half of the unique spike-specific TCRs. Vaccine-associated CD4 TCRs spanned the whole spike protein, with dominant responses in regions 160-218 and 743-854. In the small 56-69-year group, the increase in depth fell short of significance, most likely because of low power. Only six or seven AZD1222 recipients were SARS-CoV-2 seropositive at baseline, limiting conclusions about previously exposed vaccinees. Participants were mostly white British, with more females than males. The authors suggested clonal diversity may have been underestimated. After two AZD1222 doses, spike-specific TCR breadth and depth were significantly higher than at day 0 and than in MenACWY recipients. Because no day 14 peak-response samples were available, the repertoires could be characterized only after the peak T cell response.

The label giving this sample's time point can be read as: baseline before first vaccination. Samples from vaccinated people were obtained from the UK trials COV001 and COV002, which included a single-blind randomized controlled phase 2/3 trial of AZD1222 (ChAdOx1 nCoV-19) in healthy adults. Trial participant PBMC samples were collected at day 0 and day 28 after the second dose for TCRbeta chain sequencing. The CDR3 regions of human TCRbeta chains were analyzed by immunosequencing. The study's processing was this. Repertoire TCRs were checked for matches against a reference library of SARS-CoV-2-specific TCRs that had been generated using the MIRA antigen-specificity platform. Breadth was defined as the fraction of unique TCRs that were SARS-CoV-2-associated, and depth was defined as the fraction of total T cells that were SARS-CoV-2-associated. Each spike-specific TCR was assigned to its reactive spike region and to a CD4 or CD8 class using the MIRA data. Log10-transformed breadth and depth values were compared by one-way ANOVA with Sidak's multiple comparisons tests. Drawn from immuneACCESS, this table holds only the in-frame rearrangements with V and J called that TCRdb kept. Clones are partly lost; checked studies trace under half to an unresolved V gene and leave the rest unexplained. Clonal size and the V and J genes are those of that table, whereas D and trimming came from the DNA. This sample lists more than 85,000 clones; 80% to 90% were detected once. Roughly 15% of the sample is held by the ten biggest clonotypes.

The germline V gene yields KGHDR for CDR1 and SFDVKD for CDR2. V ends up 4 bases short and J 10 bases short, with an unmatched junction base count of 8. Its CDR3 holds 14 amino acids, cysteine through phenylalanine. Only the CDR3 region is kept as DNA, spanning 42 bases read in frame from base 1. The input for sequencing was peripheral blood, taken on day 0 of AZD1222 vaccination. The chain is made from TRBV24-1 and TRBJ2-3; 9 middle bases align to TRBD2. This clonotype originated in an adult in good health. Here is the DNA: TGTGCCACCAGTGACCGCGGGAGGGCTCTTCCGCAGTATTTT. The resulting protein is CATSDRGRALPQYF.